Reported below is one TCR beta chain. This sample was taken from a study of blood T cell repertoires in COVID-19. Original methodology: Estimation of nucleated cell counts was performed using reference gene primer amplification. Only in-frame clones appear in the TCRdb table, and some are missing; sequencing was by immunoSEQ multiplex PCR. V, J and clone size derive from that table, while D and trimming were established from the DNA sequence. The sample includes about 250,000 clones, 86% seen only once; the top ten take about 3%. Sequencing was performed on peripheral blood. This clonotype was obtained from a woman younger than 45 with active or convalescent COVID-19.

CDR3 DNA sequence: TGTGCCAGTAGTAGCGCTAGCGGCCCCCAGCATTTT. This encodes CASSSASGPQHF. The chain couples TRBV19 to TRBJ1-5; D unresolved. The CDR3 loop spans 12 amino acids. Between the trimmed V and J ends, which lost 4 bases and 10 bases, there was a span of 11 bases. Germline V gives CDR1 LNHDA, CDR2 SQIVND (reference sequence).